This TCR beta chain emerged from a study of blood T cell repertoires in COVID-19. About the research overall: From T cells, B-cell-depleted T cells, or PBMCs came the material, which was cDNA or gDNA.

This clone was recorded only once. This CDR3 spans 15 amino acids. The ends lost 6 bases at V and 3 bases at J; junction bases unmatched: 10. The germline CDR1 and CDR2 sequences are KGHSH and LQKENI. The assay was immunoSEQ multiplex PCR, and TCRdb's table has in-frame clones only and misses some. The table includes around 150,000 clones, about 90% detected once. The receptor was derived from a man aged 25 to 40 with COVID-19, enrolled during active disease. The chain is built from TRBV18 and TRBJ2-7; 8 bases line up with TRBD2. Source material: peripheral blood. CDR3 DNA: TGTGCCAGCTCGTCCTCAACGGGACTAGTCTACGAGCAGTACTTC. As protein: CASSSSTGLVYEQYF.